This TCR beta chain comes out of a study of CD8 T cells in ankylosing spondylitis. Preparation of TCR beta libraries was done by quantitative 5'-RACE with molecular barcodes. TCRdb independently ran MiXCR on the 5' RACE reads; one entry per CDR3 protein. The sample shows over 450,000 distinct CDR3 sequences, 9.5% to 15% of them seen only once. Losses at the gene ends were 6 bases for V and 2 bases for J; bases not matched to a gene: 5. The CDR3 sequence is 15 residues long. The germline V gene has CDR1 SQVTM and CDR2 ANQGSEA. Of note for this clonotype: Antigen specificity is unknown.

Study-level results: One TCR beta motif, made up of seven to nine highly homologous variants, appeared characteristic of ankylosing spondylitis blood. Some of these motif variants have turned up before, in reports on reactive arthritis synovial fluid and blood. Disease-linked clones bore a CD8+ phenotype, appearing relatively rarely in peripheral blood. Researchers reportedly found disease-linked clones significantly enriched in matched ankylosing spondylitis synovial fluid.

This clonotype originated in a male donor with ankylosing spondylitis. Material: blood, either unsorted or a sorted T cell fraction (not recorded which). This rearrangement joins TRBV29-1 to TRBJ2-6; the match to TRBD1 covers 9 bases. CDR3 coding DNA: TGCAGCGTCGAAACAGGGGGCACTGGGGCCAACGTCCTGACTTTC. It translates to CSVETGGTGANVLTF.